The 30 T cell receptor beta chains given below trace back to one sample, sequenced in a study of response to subunit inactivated influenza vaccine. MiXCR, run by TCRdb on the RT-PCR reads, gives a single entry per CDR3 protein. The sample lists over 300,000 distinct CDR3 sequences; 21% were seen once. The source was PBMCs from blood, collected 21 months after vaccination. These receptors were taken from a man between 45 and 75 years old who received an inactivated influenza vaccine.

This clonotype was found a few times. A read error may produce the germline difference seen at one junction end. The V call is TRBV3-1, the J call TRBJ2-5; D call uncertain. In germline, CDR1 is LGHDT, CDR2 YNNKEL (reference sequence). CDR3 length: 12 residues. The CDR3 coding sequence is TGTGCCAGCAGCAAAGAAGAAGAGACCCAGTACTTC. Its translation is CASSKEEETQYF.

The chain links TRBV4-3 to TRBJ2-2, with D maybe TRBD2 (5 bases). In germline, CDR1 is LGHNA, CDR2 YSLEER. V dropped 3 bases and J dropped 6 bases, with 14 bases sitting between them. The CDR3 loop spans 15 amino acids. DNA of the CDR3: TGCGCCAGCAGCCAGGGAGCGTTGGGTCCCGGGGAGCTGTTTTTT. This codes for CASSQGALGPGELFF.

This clonotype has a count of ten or more. The chain carries TRBV3-1 and TRBJ1-1; 9 bases fit TRBD1. Unmatched junction bases numbered 11, after V lost 1 base and J lost 11 bases. The CDR3 loop spans 15 amino acids. Germline CDR1 and CDR2: LGHDT and YNNKEL (reference sequence). DNA of the CDR3: TGTGCCAGCAGCCAAGGGGGCGACAGGGGGATAGAGGCTTTCTTT. It codes for CASSQGGDRGIEAFF.

This rearrangement joins TRBV27 to TRBJ1-4, with 11 bases fitting TRBD1. The CDR3 spans 17 residues. Trimming removed 6 bases from V and 6 bases from J; junction bases left unmatched: 12. CDR1 is MNHEY, CDR2 SMNVEV, per germline (reference sequence). CDR3 sequence (DNA): TGTGCCAGCAGAACCGGGACAGGGGGGCTCCCCGATGAAAAACTGTTTTTT. Protein sequence: CASRTGTGGLPDEKLFF. Looking up the rest from reference TRBV27 and TRBJ1-4 gives the full variable domain: EAQVTQNPRYLITVTGKKLTVTCSQNMNHEYMSWYRQDPGLGLRQIYYSMNVEVTDKGDVPEGYKVSRKEKRNFPLILESPSPNQTSLYFCASRTGTGGLPDEKLFFGSGTQLSVL.

This clonotype was observed a handful of times. The rearrangement joins TRBV12-3 or TRBV12-4 to TRBJ2-1, with D perhaps matching TRBD2 (6 bases). Trimming removed 3 bases from V and 5 bases from J, with 8 bases in between. There are 13 residues in the CDR3. CDR3 DNA sequence: TGTGCCAGCAGTTTCGGGAGCAACAATGAGCAGTTCTTC. This encodes CASSFGSNNEQFF.

This clonotype was observed a single time. The chain uses TRBV9 and TRBJ2-7, with 7 bases aligning to TRBD1. From germline, CDR1 is SGDLS and CDR2 YYNGEE. V was clipped by 4 bases and J by 3 bases; unmatched bases: 4. The CDR3 is 13 amino acids. The CDR3 loop reads CASSIRTGYEQYF. CDR3 bases: TGTGCCAGCAGCATCCGGACAGGCTACGAGCAGTACTTC.

The V call is TRBV12-3 or TRBV12-4, the J call TRBJ1-6; 12 nucleotides match TRBD1. This CDR3 spans 15 amino acids. The trim removed 4 bases at V and 6 bases at J, leaving 1 base unmatched. CDR3 in DNA: TGTGCCAGCAGTTGGGACAGGGGGCTTAATTCACCCCTCCACTTT. It translates to CASSWDRGLNSPLHF.

This clonotype was seen a handful of times. J is TRBJ2-3 and V is TRBV4-1, with D unresolved. CDR1 is MGHRA and CDR2 is YSYEKL in the germline V gene. Trimming left V 3 bases short and J 8 bases short, with 12 bases between. The CDR3 length is 13 residues. CDR3 region: CASSQDAVGTQYF. CDR3 DNA: TGCGCCAGCAGCCAGGATGCGGTGGGTACGCAGTATTTT.

V usage is TRBV7-8 and J usage is TRBJ1-4, with a weak D call TRBD1 (6 bases). The CDR3 contains 16 residues. Trimming pared 4 bases from V and 3 bases from J, leaving 15 bases between. Germline V CDR1 and CDR2: SGHVS, FQNEAQ. The CDR3 sequence is CASSSARGGPNEKLFF. For the CDR3, the DNA is TGTGCCAGCAGCTCCGCACGGGGGGGCCCTAATGAAAAACTGTTTTTT.

This chain joins TRBV29-1 and TRBJ2-7; D call uncertain. This CDR3 is 11 amino acids long. V was trimmed by 6 bases and J by 5 bases, leaving 11 bases between them. CDR1 is SQVTM and CDR2 is ANQGSEA in the germline V gene. The CDR3 DNA is TGCAGCGTAATAGGTTTCGACGAGCAGTACTTC. Translating gives CSVIGFDEQYF.

This clonotype showed up many times. V gene TRBV3-1 combines with J gene TRBJ1-2; D is uncertain. V was clipped by 1 base and J by 5 bases, with 2 bases between them. Germline CDR1 and CDR2: LGHDT and YNNKEL (reference sequence). The CDR3 length is 11 residues. CDR3 bases: TGTGCCAGCAGCCAAGGTTATGGCTACACCTTC. This sequence encodes CASSQGYGYTF. Looking up the rest from reference TRBV3-1 and TRBJ1-2 gives the full variable domain: DTAVSQTPKYLVTQMGNDKSIKCEQNLGHDTMYWYKQDSKKFLKIMFSYNNKELIINETVPNRFSPKSPDKAHLNLHINSLELGDSAVYFCASSQGYGYTFGSGTRLTVV.

This clonotype appeared a few times. The chain employs TRBV7-3 and TRBJ2-3; 9 nucleotides match TRBD2. CDR3 size: 15 residues. From germline, CDR1 is SGHTA and CDR2 FQGTGA. V was pared by 4 bases and J by 4 bases, with 6 bases of the junction left unmatched. The CDR3 reads CASSSLAGVADTQYF. CDR3 in DNA: TGTGCCAGCAGCTCCTTAGCGGGAGTGGCAGATACGCAGTATTTT.

This clonotype was counted a single time. V is TRBV27 and J is TRBJ2-1, with 7 bases that match TRBD2. Trimming took 2 bases from V and 4 from J; bases not matched to a gene: 2. The CDR3 runs 14 residues. From germline, CDR1 is MNHEY and CDR2 SMNVEV (reference sequence). The chain's CDR3 is CASSLGLGYNEQFF. DNA of the CDR3: TGTGCCAGCAGTTTAGGACTAGGTTACAATGAGCAGTTCTTC.

This clonotype was recorded a few times. The CDR3 is CASSSYNEQYF. The CDR3 coding sequence is TGTGCCAGTTCTTCGTACAACGAGCAGTACTTC. The chain uses TRBV6-5 and TRBJ2-7; D unresolved. There are 11 residues in the CDR3. Trimming pared 9 bases from V and 5 bases from J, leaving 11 bases between. The V gene's germline CDR1 is MNHEY and CDR2 SVGAGI.

This clonotype was counted a few times. V gene TRBV6-1 combines with J gene TRBJ2-7, with D perhaps matching TRBD1 (5 bases). V was cut by 6 bases and J by 0 bases, with 12 bases left in between. The CDR3 extends over 14 amino acids. CDR1 is MNHNS and CDR2 is SASEGT in the germline V gene. The CDR3 spells CASRNIDSSYEQYF. The CDR3 coding sequence is TGTGCCAGCAGGAATATTGACAGCTCCTACGAGCAGTACTTC.

The table lists this clonotype with a few counts. The V and J genes are TRBV6-5 and TRBJ2-5, with 9 bases fitting TRBD2. Trimming at V came to 4 bases and at J to 5 bases, leaving 8 bases not matched to a gene. Germline assignment: CDR1 MNHEY and CDR2 SVGAGI. The CDR3 has 15 residues. The CDR3 coding sequence is TGTGCCAGCAGTTCGACCACGGGACTAGCCGAGACCCAGTACTTC. This encodes CASSSTTGLAETQYF.

As for this clonotype: The CDR3 end shows no conserved phenylalanine or tryptophan, and so a read error is likely. This chain links TRBV12-3 or TRBV12-4 with TRBJ1-2; maybe TRBD1 (5 bases). There are 13 residues in the CDR3. Deletions cut 3 bases from V and 4 bases from J, with 9 bases between. CDR3 nucleotide sequence: TGTGCCAGCAGTTTCTCGCAGGGCTATGGCTACACCTCC. It yields the protein CASSFSQGYGYTS.

The chain recombines TRBV12-3 or TRBV12-4 with TRBJ1-1; TRBD1 is a possible D gene (5 bases). Trimming left V 3 bases short and J 7 bases short, with 12 bases between. This CDR3 spans 13 amino acids. The CDR3 nucleotides are TGTGCCAGCAGTTTTGCTGCGAGGGGTGAAGCTTTCTTT. Translated: CASSFAARGEAFF.

The genes are TRBV7-2 and TRBJ1-5; 9 nucleotides agree with TRBD1. The CDR3 is made up of 14 amino acids. Looked up from germline, CDR1 is SGHTA and CDR2 is FQGNSA. V was pared by 5 bases and J by 7 bases, with 6 bases of the junction left unmatched. The CDR3 region has the DNA TGTGCCAGCAGCCGGGACAGGGCAGGGCAGCCCCAGCATTTT. Amino acid sequence: CASSRDRAGQPQHF. Full variable domain (missing parts from reference TRBV7-2 and TRBJ1-5): GAGVSQSPSNKVTEKGKDVELRCDPISGHTALYWYRQSLGQGLEFLIYFQGNSAPDKSGLPSDRFSAERTGGSVSTLTIQRTQQEDSAVYLCASSRDRAGQPQHFGDGTRLSIL.

DNA for the CDR3: TGCAGTGCTAGAACGCCCAGGCGGAATGGCTACACCTTC. Encoded protein: CSARTPRRNGYTF. The J gene is TRBJ1-2, the V gene TRBV20-1, with D uncertain. Germline V lookup: CDR1 DFQATT, CDR2 SNEGSKA (reference sequence). V was cut by 2 bases and J by 6 bases, with 13 bases left in between. The CDR3 extends over 13 amino acids.

The V gene is TRBV7-2, the J gene TRBJ2-1; D is undetermined. The germline CDR1 and CDR2 sequences are SGHTA and FQGNSA. Trimming removed 5 bases at V and 4 bases at J, with 9 bases between. The CDR3 is 13 residues long. The CDR3 sequence: CASSRGRYNEQFF. CDR3 nucleotide sequence: TGTGCCAGCAGCCGTGGACGGTACAATGAGCAGTTCTTC.

This clonotype showed up just a few times. The V call is TRBV6-5, the J call TRBJ2-7, with 15 bases identical to TRBD2. This CDR3 has 17 residues. CDR1 and CDR2 from the germline V gene are MNHEY and SVGAGI. V lost 4 bases to trimming and J lost 1 base; unmatched junction nucleotides: 5. The CDR3, as DNA: TGTGCCAGCAGTTTCGGGACTAGCGGGGGGTCTTCCTACGAGCAGTACTTC. Translation: CASSFGTSGGSSYEQYF.

The J gene is TRBJ1-4, the V gene TRBV5-1; no clear D gene. Trimming removed 2 bases at V and 5 bases at J, with 13 bases between. Germline V gene sequence: CDR1 SGHRS, CDR2 YFSETQ. The CDR3 consists of 15 residues. The CDR3 spells CASSLNGRWNEKLFF. CDR3 bases: TGCGCCAGCAGCTTAAACGGACGATGGAATGAAAAACTGTTTTTT.

This chain joins TRBV5-1 and TRBJ2-7; 11 bases map to TRBD2. V lost 4 bases to trimming and J lost 4 bases; unmatched junction nucleotides: 7. Germline V gives CDR1 SGHRS, CDR2 YFSETQ. This CDR3 comprises 15 residues. The CDR3 here is CASSGKTSGSYEQYF. The DNA of the CDR3 is TGCGCCAGCAGCGGGAAAACTAGCGGGAGTTACGAGCAGTACTTC.

The chain recombines TRBV14 with TRBJ1-2, with 9 bases identical to TRBD1. With V trimmed by 8 bases and J by 4 bases, 8 bases remained unmatched. Germline assignment: CDR1 SGHDN and CDR2 FVKESK. The CDR3 runs 14 residues. CDR3 loop: CASGPGTGIYGYTF. The CDR3, as DNA: TGTGCCAGCGGTCCCGGGACAGGGATCTATGGCTACACCTTC.

This clonotype turned up a few times. The V gene is TRBV28, the J gene TRBJ2-3; 11 positions match TRBD2. This CDR3 comprises 20 residues. V shed 4 bases and J 4 bases; nucleotides not matched to a gene: 19. Germline V gene data show CDR1 as MDHEN and CDR2 as SYDVKM. Here the CDR3 reads CASSSPSKRSGRAPPDTQYF. The CDR3 DNA sequence: TGTGCCAGCAGTTCCCCTTCCAAACGTAGCGGGAGGGCCCCCCCAGATACGCAGTATTTT. Full variable domain (outside the CDR3, taken from reference TRBV28 and TRBJ2-3): DVKVTQSSRYLVKRTGEKVFLECVQDMDHENMFWYRQDPGLGLRLIYFSYDVKMKEKGDIPEGYSVSREKKERFSLILESASTNQTSMYLCASSSPSKRSGRAPPDTQYFGPGTRLTVL.

Ten or more counts support this clonotype. The J gene is TRBJ2-5, the V gene TRBV11-3; D uncertain. The CDR3 loop spans 16 amino acids. V was trimmed by 1 base and J by 4 bases, leaving 16 bases between them. The germline V gene encodes CDR1 SGHNT and CDR2 YENEEA. CDR3 loop: CASSLGADLSGETQYF. The CDR3 DNA follows: TGTGCCAGCAGCTTAGGGGCGGATCTAAGTGGAGAGACCCAGTACTTC.

This chain joins TRBV5-4 and TRBJ1-2, with 7 bases matching TRBD1. From germline, CDR1 is SGHNT and CDR2 YYREEE (reference sequence). The V segment lost 4 bases and the J segment 3 bases; nucleotides outside the gene matches: 12. The CDR3 has 16 amino acids. The CDR3 nucleotides are TGTGCCAGCAGCCCCACCAGGGGGGGAACCTACTATGGCTACACCTTC. Protein sequence: CASSPTRGGTYYGYTF.

This clonotype was seen only a few times. The chain has TRBV5-1 and TRBJ1-2; 10 nucleotides align to TRBD1. The V gene's germline CDR1 is SGHRS and CDR2 YFSETQ. Trimming at V came to 0 bases and at J to 0 bases, leaving 11 bases not matched to a gene. The CDR3 contains 19 residues. The CDR3 sequence is CASSLGAGTGARANYGYTF. CDR3 sequence (DNA): TGCGCCAGCAGCTTGGGCGCCGGGACAGGGGCCCGAGCTAACTATGGCTACACCTTC.

Only a few counts were recorded for this clonotype. V gene TRBV10-3 combines with J gene TRBJ2-3; 10 positions match TRBD2. Germline V lookup: CDR1 ENHRY, CDR2 SYGVKD. The CDR3 spans 17 residues. Germline trimming cut 6 bases from V and 5 bases from J; bases unmatched to any gene: 14. The CDR3 protein is CAIRSSGGGHPGDTQYF. CDR3 nucleotides: TGTGCCATCAGGTCTAGCGGGGGCGGCCATCCCGGAGATACGCAGTATTTT.